These 26 T cell receptor beta chains came from one sample sequenced in a study of T cells in Graves' hyperthyroidism and ophthalmopathy. RNA transcripts yielded amplified TCR beta CDR3 regions. With the HTBI primer set, the TCR CDR3 went through a first round of RT-PCR. TCRdb reprocessed the multiplex PCR reads via MiXCR and lists one record per CDR3 protein. This table holds some 510,000 distinct CDR3 sequences, under 25% found once. Specimen: blood. The receptors were sampled from a man aged 18-30 years with Graves' hyperthyroidism.

This clonotype was seen repeatedly, ten times or more. The V and J genes are TRBV20-1 and TRBJ1-2; D is unclear. Germline values: CDR1 DFQATT, CDR2 SNEGSKA (reference sequence). The CDR3 has 14 amino acids. Trimming took off 4 bases at V and 6 bases at J, with 18 bases between the two ends. The CDR3 is CSAKDGRLTDGYTF. Here the CDR3 DNA reads TGCAGTGCTAAGGACGGCAGGCTCACCGATGGCTACACCTTC.

The table lists this clonotype with a few counts. The chain couples TRBV7-9 to TRBJ1-3; D gene uncertain. Germline V lookup: CDR1 SEHNR, CDR2 FQNEAQ (reference sequence). The CDR3 has 15 residues. V was pared by 3 bases and J by 2 bases, with 11 bases between. CDR3 protein: CASSFSTGTGNTIYF. CDR3 in DNA: TGTGCCAGCAGCTTCTCAACGGGTACTGGAAACACCATATATTTT.

The chain couples TRBV24-1 to TRBJ1-1, with TRBD1 identical over 7 bases. V gave up 7 bases and J gave up 1 base; unmatched junction bases: 5. The CDR3 is 14 amino acids. The germline V gene has CDR1 KGHDR and CDR2 SFDVKD. The chain's CDR3 is CATREGQTNTEAFF. CDR3 in DNA: TGTGCCACCAGAGAGGGACAGACGAACACTGAAGCTTTCTTT.

This clonotype was recorded many times. This sequence joins TRBV7-8 and TRBJ2-2; D call uncertain. The CDR3 consists of 15 residues. Trimming stripped 2 bases from V and 4 bases from J, with 11 bases between. Germline CDR1 SGHVS, CDR2 FQNEAQ. Here the CDR3 DNA reads TGTGCCAGCAGCTTAAGCTGGGCGGTCACCGGGGAGCTGTTTTTT. It specifies CASSLSWAVTGELFF.

In this sample, this clonotype turned up many times. The chain is built from TRBV9 and TRBJ2-2; either TRBD1 or TRBD2 may fit D (5 bases each). The CDR3 has 15 residues. The ends were cut back, 3 bases at V and 6 bases at J, with 15 bases in the middle. Germline CDR1 is SGDLS and CDR2 is YYNGEE. The CDR3: CASSGDQLMSGELFF. In nucleotides, the CDR3 is TGTGCCAGCAGCGGGGACCAGTTAATGTCCGGGGAGCTGTTTTTT.

The chain employs TRBV12-3 or TRBV12-4 and TRBJ1-2; maybe TRBD1 (6 bases). Deletions cut 6 bases from V and 14 bases from J, with 25 bases between. The CDR3 runs to 14 residues. CDR3 nucleotides: TGTGCCAGCAGCTCAGGGGATGCCTTCCGGGAAAAAACCTTC. Translated: CASSSGDAFREKTF.

This clonotype was seen repeatedly, ten times or more. The chain employs TRBV11-2 and TRBJ1-2; D ambiguous. This CDR3 comprises 16 residues. CDR1 is SGHAT, CDR2 FQNNGV, per germline. V shed 2 bases and J shed 3 bases, with 16 bases lying between them. The CDR3 DNA is TGTGCCAGCAGCTTATCCCGGGAGTGGCGGCACTATGGCTACACCTTC. Protein: CASSLSREWRHYGYTF. Based on the CDR3 plus reference TRBV11-2 and TRBJ1-2, the full variable domain is EAGVAQSPRYKIIEKRQSVAFWCNPISGHATLYWYQQILGQGPKLLIQFQNNGVVDDSQLPKDRFSAERLKGVDSTLKIQPAKLEDSAVYLCASSLSREWRHYGYTFGSGTRLTVV.

The rearrangement joins TRBV6-1 to TRBJ1-3; no clear D. V lost 8 bases to trimming and J lost 3 bases, with 8 bases between them. CDR3 length: 12 residues. Germline loops: CDR1 MNHNS, CDR2 SASEGT. The CDR3 DNA is TGTGCCAGCGGCGTCGGTGGAAACACCATATATTTT. Encoded protein: CASGVGGNTIYF.

The table lists this clonotype with many counts. This chain connects TRBV6-2 or TRBV6-3 to TRBJ1-2; 9 bases align to TRBD1. CDR3 size: 19 residues. The V gene's germline CDR1 is MNHEY and CDR2 SVGEGT. J was trimmed by 1 base and V by 2 bases; bases with no gene match: 14. In nucleotides, the CDR3 is TGTGCCAGCAGTTACAGTAAACCGGGACAGGGTACGCGTAACTATGGCTACACCTTC. It specifies CASSYSKPGQGTRNYGYTF.

This clonotype was found many times. This CDR3 is CASSYDSIQGPYEQYF. The CDR3 nucleotides are TGTGCCAGCAGTTACGACTCAATTCAGGGCCCCTACGAGCAGTACTTC. The chain carries TRBV6-2 or TRBV6-3 and TRBJ2-7; possible D gene TRBD1, 5 bases. V lost 2 bases, J lost 2 bases, and 16 bases lay in between. This CDR3 is 16 amino acids long. Looked up from germline, CDR1 is MNHEY and CDR2 is SVGEGT.

This chain connects TRBV10-3 to TRBJ1-2; 10 nucleotides agree with TRBD1. J gave up 6 bases and V 11 bases, and 15 bases lay outside the gene matches. Per germline, CDR1 ENHRY and CDR2 SYGVKD. The CDR3 has 15 amino acids. Here the CDR3 DNA reads TGTGCCCACCCCAACGCGGGACAGGGGAACCATGGCTACACCTTC. Protein sequence: CAHPNAGQGNHGYTF.

The rearrangement uses TRBV20-1 and TRBJ2-7; the match to TRBD1 covers 8 bases. This CDR3 contains 14 residues. Germline V gene lookup returns CDR1 DFQATT and CDR2 SNEGSKA (reference sequence). Losses at the gene ends were 6 bases for V and 2 bases for J; bases not matched to a gene: 9. The CDR3 protein is CSAPKDRAAYEQYF. As DNA, the CDR3 is TGCAGTGCCCCGAAGGACAGGGCCGCCTACGAGCAGTACTTC.

V is TRBV28 and J is TRBJ2-7; 13 bases line up with TRBD2. This CDR3 contains 15 residues. V shed 4 bases and J 5 bases; nucleotides not matched to a gene: 5. Germline CDR1 and CDR2: MDHEN and SYDVKM. CDR3 protein: CASSWGTSGINEQYF. Here the CDR3 DNA reads TGTGCCAGCAGTTGGGGGACTAGCGGGATCAACGAGCAGTACTTC.

As concerns this clonotype: A junction boundary mismatches the germline segment, possibly from a read error. The DNA of the CDR3 is TGTGCCAGCAGCCAAGATGCGAATCCCTCTGGGGCCAATGTCCTGACTTTC. It is translated as CASSQDANPSGANVLTF. This chain connects TRBV14 to TRBJ2-6; weak D call: TRBD1 (5 bases). CDR3 length: 17 residues. Germline V gene sequence: CDR1 SGHDN, CDR2 FVKESK.

At least ten counts were recorded for this clonotype. The rearrangement joins TRBV7-9 to TRBJ2-5; 7 positions agree with TRBD2. The V segment lost 6 bases and the J segment 4 bases; nucleotides outside the gene matches: 20. This CDR3 comprises 18 residues. Germline V CDR1 and CDR2: SEHNR, FQNEAQ (reference sequence). CDR3 DNA: TGTGCCAGCAGTTCCTGGGTAGCGGGCCCAGATAGGCGAGAGACCCAGTACTTC. Residues: CASSSWVAGPDRRETQYF.

Ten or more counts support this clonotype. The chain has TRBV19 and TRBJ1-2, with 7 bases matching TRBD1. Trimming took 3 bases from V and 8 from J; bases not matched to a gene: 6. Germline V gene sequence: CDR1 LNHDA, CDR2 SQIVND (reference sequence). The CDR3 length is 13 residues. CDR3 DNA: TGTGCCAGTAGTATGGGACAGACGGCCGGCTACACCTTC. Its protein is CASSMGQTAGYTF.

To note about this clonotype: One end of the junction is discordant with germline, which a read error may explain. The rearrangement uses TRBV15 and TRBJ2-7, with TRBD1 identical over 7 bases. The length of the CDR3 is 15 residues. Germline values: CDR1 LNHNV, CDR2 YYDKDF (reference sequence). CDR3 in DNA: TGTGCCACCTGCAGAGACACCTCCCTACAGGGGCGGGTCGTCTTC. Translated: CATCRDTSLQGRVVF.

This clonotype has just a few counts. At one boundary the junction diverges from the germline segment, which might be a read error. The chain couples TRBV11-1 to TRBJ2-2; D perhaps matches TRBD2 (6 bases). The CDR3 loop spans 13 amino acids. Germline V gives CDR1 SGHAT, CDR2 FQDESV (reference sequence). In nucleotides, the CDR3 is TGTGCCAGCACCTTAGCGGAGGTCGGGGAGCTGTTTTTT. Amino acid sequence: CASTLAEVGELFF.

CDR3 sequence: CAWSVRSWDGSAYEQYF. Here the CDR3 DNA reads TGTGCCTGGAGTGTACGGTCTTGGGACGGGTCGGCCTACGAGCAGTACTTC. The V call is TRBV30, the J call TRBJ2-7, with D perhaps matching TRBD1 or TRBD2 (5 bases each). Germline CDR1 GTSNPN, CDR2 SVGIG (reference sequence). Trimming pared 0 bases from V and 2 bases from J, leaving 20 bases between. CDR3 length: 17 residues.

The chain employs TRBV12-3 or TRBV12-4 and TRBJ1-1, with D tentatively TRBD1 (5 bases). V was trimmed by 4 bases and J by 2 bases, leaving 11 bases between them. The CDR3 contains 14 residues. DNA of the CDR3: TGTGCCAGCAGTTACATGAGGGGAAACACTGAAGCTTTCTTT. It encodes CASSYMRGNTEAFF.

The table lists this clonotype with a few counts. This chain uses TRBV20-1 with TRBJ1-5; D may be TRBD1 (6 bases). Germline V lookup: CDR1 DFQATT, CDR2 SNEGSKA (reference sequence). The CDR3 runs to 16 residues. V was cut by 0 bases and J by 7 bases, with 19 bases left in between. CDR3 in amino acids: CSARDRWGRMGQPQHF. The CDR3 DNA is TGCAGTGCTAGAGATCGCTGGGGGCGAATGGGACAGCCCCAGCATTTT.

This clonotype has only a few counts. One base away lies a much larger clone, so this may be a sequencing read error. The chain combines TRBV6-1 with TRBJ1-5, with D unclear. From germline, CDR1 is MNHNS and CDR2 SASEGT. The CDR3 contains 14 residues. The ends were cut back, 4 bases at V and 0 bases at J, with 7 bases in the middle. The CDR3 is CASSGFYSNQPQHF. CDR3 DNA: TGTGCCAGCAGTGGGTTCTATAGCAATCAGCCCCAGCATTTT.

This clonotype turned up a few times. The chain is built from TRBV11-1 and TRBJ2-7; TRBD2 matches 7 bases. The CDR3 totals 16 residues. Germline CDR1 is SGHAT and CDR2 is FQDESV (reference sequence). Trimming took 5 bases from V and 6 from J; bases not matched to a gene: 16. The CDR3 coding sequence is TGTGCCAGCAGCAAATCGACCCCGGGAGGCACTTCCGAGCAGTACTTC. Protein sequence: CASSKSTPGGTSEQYF.

This clonotype was seen repeatedly, ten times or more. The chain carries TRBV28 and TRBJ1-5; D gene uncertain. The CDR3 contains 15 residues. Trimming took 3 bases from V and 5 from J, leaving 14 bases between them. CDR1 and CDR2 from the germline V gene are MDHEN and SYDVKM. Written as DNA, the CDR3 is TGTGCCAGCAGTTTCCTCCAAGGGCTACATCAGCCCCAGCATTTT. This codes for CASSFLQGLHQPQHF.

This clonotype appeared many times. The chain combines TRBV5-8 with TRBJ2-5; D gene ambiguous. The germline gives CDR1 SGHTS, CDR2 YDEGEE. V gave up 0 bases and J gave up 3 bases, with 6 bases separating them. The CDR3 contains 13 residues. DNA of the CDR3: TGTGCCAGCAGCTTGGCCCCGAAAGAGACCCAGTACTTC. This gives the protein CASSLAPKETQYF.

The chain couples TRBV12-3 or TRBV12-4 to TRBJ1-1; TRBD1 matches at 7 bases. The CDR3 loop spans 15 amino acids. V lost 5 bases and J lost 4; bases outside the gene matches: 10. The DNA for the CDR3 is TGTGCCAGCAGTCCAACGACAGGGAGTGGCACTGAAGCTTTCTTT. Its protein is CASSPTTGSGTEAFF.